The 21 T cell receptor beta chains below all came from one sample that was sequenced in a study of regulatory T cells in long-lasting Graves disease. For TCR beta, libraries came from iRepertoire HTBI primers and Arm-PCR of CDR3 regions. TCRdb used MiXCR to reprocess the multiplex PCR reads, holding one entry per CDR3 protein. The sample yields about 430,000 distinct CDR3 sequences, under 25% seen once. The time point was: persistent/refractory GD, antithyroid drugs over 5 years with positive TRAb. Isolated PBMC RNA provided the starting material for the TCR library. The sequencing here drew on peripheral blood mononuclear cells (PBMCs), taken when the disease was refractory, from a patient treated with antithyroid drugs. These receptors originate from a female donor with Graves disease.

The V and J genes are TRBV20-1 and TRBJ2-2, with a weak D call TRBD1 (6 bases). CDR3 length: 14 residues. The V end lost 6 bases, the J end lost 2 bases, and 13 bases lay between the germline ends. Germline loops: CDR1 DFQATT, CDR2 SNEGSKA (reference sequence). CDR3 sequence reads: CSARTEPNTGELFF. DNA of the CDR3: TGCAGTGCCAGGACAGAGCCTAACACCGGGGAGCTGTTTTTT.

This clonotype was observed at least ten times. The CDR3 DNA reads as TGTGCCAGCAGTGAAGGATTTCAGCCCCAGCATTTT. Its translation: CASSEGFQPQHF. The J gene is TRBJ1-5, the V gene TRBV2; D is unresolved. V was trimmed by 1 base and J by 6 bases, leaving 4 bases between them. The CDR3 loop spans 12 amino acids. CDR1 and CDR2 from the germline V gene are SNHLY and FYNNEI.

The V and J genes are TRBV7-6 and TRBJ2-1, with a tentative D call TRBD1 (7 bases). V shed 1 base and J shed 0 bases, with 13 bases lying between them. The CDR3 has 17 residues. Looked up from germline, CDR1 is SGHVS and CDR2 is FNYEAQ. This CDR3 is CASSLGYRGGSYNEQFF. For the CDR3, the DNA is TGTGCCAGCAGCTTAGGATACAGGGGAGGCTCCTACAATGAGCAGTTCTTC. Full variable domain (rest looked up from reference TRBV7-6 and TRBJ2-1): GAGVSQSPRYKVTKRGQDVALRCDPISGHVSLYWYRQALGQGPEFLTYFNYEAQQDKSGLPNDRFSAERPEGSISTLTIQRTEQRDSAMYRCASSLGYRGGSYNEQFFGPGTRLTVL.

This clonotype showed up many times. This rearrangement joins TRBV5-6 to TRBJ2-5; perhaps TRBD2 as D (5 bases). The CDR3 consists of 15 residues. Germline CDR1 SGHDT, CDR2 YYEEEE. V was pared by 0 bases and J by 0 bases, with 9 bases between. CDR3 DNA sequence: TGTGCCAGCAGCTTGGGAGCGGCCCACCAAGAGACCCAGTACTTC. This codes for CASSLGAAHQETQYF.

V and J are TRBV2 and TRBJ1-2, with 12 bases matching TRBD1. CDR3 size: 16 residues. Germline loops: CDR1 SNHLY, CDR2 FYNNEI. V dropped 2 bases and J dropped 2; count of bases not matched to a gene: 3. As DNA, the CDR3 is TGTGCCAGCAGTGAATGGGGGACAGGGGGCAACTATGGCTACACCTTC. Amino acid sequence: CASSEWGTGGNYGYTF.

The table lists this clonotype with a few counts. The chain uses TRBV5-1 and TRBJ2-5, with a tentative D call TRBD1 (6 bases). The germline V gene has CDR1 SGHRS and CDR2 YFSETQ. The CDR3 consists of 14 residues. Trimming removed 1 base from V and 1 base from J, with 8 bases in between. CDR3 bases: TGCGCCAGCAGCTTGATGGGGGCCCAAGAGACCCAGTACTTC. Its translation: CASSLMGAQETQYF.

With regard to this clonotype: A much larger clone lies one base from this, so it may be a read error. The V call is TRBV20-1, the J call TRBJ1-2; the match to TRBD1 covers 8 bases. CDR3 size: 18 residues. V lost 2 bases to trimming and J lost 7 bases; unmatched junction nucleotides: 21. Germline CDR1 and CDR2: DFQATT and SNEGSKA (reference sequence). The CDR3 DNA reads as TGCAGTGCTAGACCTTCCCGAGGCAGGGGGCAAAGTCGGCGTGGCTACACCTTC. Amino acids: CSARPSRGRGQSRRGYTF.

The gene calls are TRBV20-1 and TRBJ1-1; D remains ambiguous. Germline CDR1 reads DFQATT; CDR2 reads SNEGSKA (reference sequence). The CDR3 covers 13 residues. V shed 3 bases and J shed 2 bases, with 10 bases lying between them. This chain's CDR3 is CSASYGSNTEAFF. As DNA, the CDR3 is TGCAGTGCTAGTTACGGGAGTAACACTGAAGCTTTCTTT.

This clonotype has a count of ten or more. The chain couples TRBV15 to TRBJ1-4; D possibly corresponds to TRBD1 (6 bases). Germline loops: CDR1 LNHNV, CDR2 YYDKDF (reference sequence). This CDR3 contains 14 residues. V was shortened by 6 bases and J by 4 bases, with 12 bases between the two germline ends. CDR3 bases: TGTGCCACCAGAGCGGGACATCTTAATGAAAAACTGTTTTTT. Its translation is CATRAGHLNEKLFF.

The genes are TRBV19 and TRBJ2-6; 7 bases are a match to TRBD2. The CDR3 consists of 16 residues. Looked up from germline, CDR1 is LNHDA and CDR2 is SQIVND (reference sequence). The ends lost 7 bases at V and 2 bases at J; junction bases unmatched: 8. For the CDR3, the DNA is TGTGCCAGTACCTCCAGGCGGGGGACTGGGGCCAACGTCCTGACTTTC. Protein: CASTSRRGTGANVLTF.

This clonotype was counted ten times or more. The J gene is TRBJ1-5, the V gene TRBV10-3, with 7 bases matching TRBD1. Germline V gene lookup returns CDR1 ENHRY and CDR2 SYGVKD. The V gene end was trimmed by 6 bases and the J gene end by 3 bases; junction bases not matched to a gene: 5. CDR3 size: 14 residues. The CDR3 here is CAISAGQSNQPQHF. CDR3 bases: TGTGCCATCAGCGCGGGACAGTCCAATCAGCCCCAGCATTTT.

V gene TRBV28 combines with J gene TRBJ2-1; TRBD2 might be the D (5 bases). This CDR3 is 15 amino acids long. V was pared by 4 bases and J by 6 bases, with 16 bases between. Germline V gene lookup returns CDR1 MDHEN and CDR2 SYDVKM. The CDR3 DNA is TGTGCCAGCAGTTCCGTCCAACAGCGGCCCAATGAGCAGTTCTTC. It specifies CASSSVQQRPNEQFF.

In this sample, this clonotype turned up many times. The chain is built from TRBV27 and TRBJ2-7; D is uncertain. Deletions cut 4 bases from V and 7 bases from J, with 5 bases between. This CDR3 region has 10 residues. Germline CDR1 and CDR2: MNHEY and SMNVEV (reference sequence). The CDR3 DNA sequence: TGTGCCAGCAGTTCCCTGGAGCAGTACTTC. Translated, it gives CASSSLEQYF.

This chain links TRBV27 with TRBJ2-6; the match to TRBD2 covers 7 bases. The CDR3 length is 17 residues. After removal of 5 bases from V and 4 bases from J, the junction contained 11 bases not matched to a gene. Germline V gives CDR1 MNHEY, CDR2 SMNVEV (reference sequence). In nucleotides, the CDR3 is TGTGCCAGCAGTGCTCGGGGGAGGGTGGCGGGGGCCAACGTCCTGACTTTC. It yields the protein CASSARGRVAGANVLTF.

Concerning this clonotype: It differs at one base from a far larger clone, so likely a read error. Because the CDR3 is missing its conserved closing phenylalanine or tryptophan, this is likely a read error. The J gene is TRBJ2-7, the V gene TRBV6-9, with D tentatively TRBD1 (6 bases). Per the germline V gene, CDR1 is MNHGY and CDR2 is SVAAGI. V was shortened by 3 bases and J by 5 bases, with 17 bases between the two germline ends. There are 15 residues in the CDR3. The CDR3 DNA reads TGTGCCAGCAGTTACCGCCTACAGGGCAGGGACGAGCAGTACCTC. Protein sequence: CASSYRLQGRDEQYL.

This clonotype was detected ten times or more. J is TRBJ2-5 and V is TRBV30, with 8 nucleotides matching TRBD2. The J segment lost 5 bases and the V segment lost 5 bases, leaving 7 bases of the junction unmatched. Germline CDR1 reads GTSNPN; CDR2 reads SVGIG (reference sequence). The CDR3 has 13 residues. The CDR3 loop is CAWAGGVAETQYF. The CDR3, as DNA: TGTGCCTGGGCGGGAGGAGTTGCGGAGACCCAGTACTTC.

This clonotype was recorded a few times. The genes are TRBV29-1 and TRBJ2-1, with TRBD2 matching 7 bases. The CDR3 extends over 16 amino acids. J gave up 0 bases and V 4 bases, and 9 bases lay outside the gene matches. Per the germline V gene, CDR1 is SQVTM and CDR2 is ANQGSEA. The CDR3 spells CSVVVSGKSSYNEQFF. Here the CDR3 DNA reads TGCAGCGTTGTCGTGAGCGGGAAGAGCTCCTACAATGAGCAGTTCTTC.

This clonotype came up many times. The chain employs TRBV28 and TRBJ1-5, with 7 bases fitting TRBD1. Germline V gene sequence: CDR1 MDHEN, CDR2 SYDVKM. The CDR3 sequence is 15 residues long. The ends lost 5 bases at V and 2 bases at J; junction bases unmatched: 6. The CDR3 is CASSPYRGRNQPQHF. DNA for the CDR3: TGTGCCAGCAGTCCCTACAGGGGACGCAATCAGCCCCAGCATTTT.

The rearrangement joins TRBV11-2 to TRBJ2-7; tentatively, D is TRBD1 (6 bases). Between the trimmed V and J ends, which lost 4 bases and 6 bases, there was a span of 10 bases. Germline values: CDR1 SGHAT, CDR2 FQNNGV. This CDR3 contains 12 residues. The CDR3 sequence is CASSSYRAEQYF. The CDR3 region has the DNA TGTGCCAGCAGCTCCTACAGGGCCGAGCAGTACTTC.

This clonotype showed up many times. The V gene is TRBV20-1, the J gene TRBJ2-7, with D tentatively TRBD2 (6 bases). Germline V gene lookup returns CDR1 DFQATT and CDR2 SNEGSKA (reference sequence). Trimming removed 3 bases at V and 6 bases at J, with 15 bases between. The CDR3 consists of 13 residues. The CDR3 sequence: CSARKRGGLEQYF. The CDR3 DNA reads TGCAGTGCTAGGAAAAGGGGAGGTCTCGAGCAGTACTTC.

The table lists this clonotype with a few counts. V usage is TRBV6-1 and J usage is TRBJ1-5; 7 positions match TRBD1. V shed 10 bases, J shed 3 bases, and the junction held 9 bases outside the gene matches. Germline lookup yields CDR1 MNHNS and CDR2 SASEGT. This CDR3 has 14 residues. The DNA of the CDR3 is TGTGCCACAAATTACAGGGGTACCAATCAGCCCCAGCATTTT. It translates to CATNYRGTNQPQHF.